The 11 T cell receptor beta chains in this list originate from one sample, sequenced in a study of cytomegalovirus exposure and HLA in healthy donors. In the PCR, 60 Vbeta and 13 Jbeta primers were used. The repertoire was sequenced with immunoSEQ multiplex PCR; TCRdb's copy has only in-frame clones and lacks some. The sample gives approximately 190,000 clones, roughly 80% of which show up once; less than 0.85% is in the top ten. What was sequenced was PBMCs. Source of these receptors: a woman younger than 30 in good health and CMV-seronegative.

This sequence joins TRBV27 and TRBJ2-1; no firm D call. V lost 5 bases to trimming and J lost 4 bases, with 12 bases between them. This CDR3 region has 14 residues. Germline loops: CDR1 MNHEY, CDR2 SMNVEV (reference sequence). The CDR3 spells CASSGPSEYNEQFF. The DNA of the CDR3 is TGTGCCAGCAGTGGTCCCTCAGAATACAATGAGCAGTTCTTC.

This chain joins TRBV6-5 and TRBJ2-5; D unclear. This CDR3 has 14 residues. V was clipped by 2 bases and J by 5 bases, with 12 bases between them. The germline CDR1 and CDR2 sequences are MNHEY and SVGAGI. The CDR3 spells CASSYGMLKETQYF. CDR3 nucleotide sequence: TGTGCCAGCAGTTACGGCATGCTTAAGGAGACCCAGTACTTC.

The chain links TRBV6-5 to TRBJ2-7; the D is unclear. The CDR3 covers 14 residues. The germline gives CDR1 MNHEY, CDR2 SVGAGI. V was shortened by 2 bases and J by 1 base, with 9 bases between the two germline ends. The CDR3 reads CASSYQRFSYEQYF. As DNA, the CDR3 is TGTGCCAGCAGTTACCAACGGTTTTCCTACGAGCAGTACTTC.

The genes are TRBV6-6 and TRBJ1-1, with a tentative D call TRBD1 (5 bases). The germline V and J ends were trimmed by 5 bases and 6 bases, with 19 bases remaining between them. The CDR3 runs 15 residues. Germline V gene data show CDR1 as MNHNY and CDR2 as SVGAGI (reference sequence). The CDR3 loop reads CASSAPLEGRPEAFF. The CDR3 region has the DNA TGTGCCAGCAGTGCCCCGTTGGAGGGGCGGCCTGAAGCTTTCTTT.

The chain joins TRBV13 to TRBJ1-2; D might be TRBD1 (6 bases). The V gene's germline CDR1 is PRHDT and CDR2 FYEKMQ (reference sequence). CDR3 length: 15 amino acids. The V end lost 4 bases, the J end lost 8 bases, and 20 bases lay between the germline ends. CDR3 region: CASSSWTYPGDGYTF. The CDR3 DNA follows: TGTGCCAGCAGCTCCTGGACCTACCCAGGGGACGGCTACACCTTC.

As for this clone: At one boundary the junction diverges from the germline segment, which might be a read error. CDR3 nucleotide sequence: TGTGCCAGCTCACCGTCTCCGACAGGTGGGCACTTC. Translating it yields CASSPSPTGGHF. The chain is built from TRBV18 and TRBJ2-5; D perhaps matches TRBD1 (6 bases). The CDR3 length is 12 residues. Germline lookup yields CDR1 KGHSH and CDR2 LQKENI.

This clone was seen a few times. The chain recombines TRBV7-9 with TRBJ2-7, with TRBD1 matching 7 bases. The V segment lost 5 bases and the J segment 5 bases; nucleotides outside the gene matches: 9. Germline CDR1 SEHNR, CDR2 FQNEAQ (reference sequence). This CDR3 comprises 14 residues. Here the CDR3 reads CASSTRDSNHEQYF. CDR3 DNA sequence: TGTGCCAGCAGCACACGGGACAGCAACCACGAGCAGTACTTC.

The chain carries TRBV11-3 and TRBJ2-2; 8 nucleotides line up with TRBD1. Germline V CDR1 and CDR2: SGHNT, YENEEA. This CDR3 comprises 16 residues. V shed 5 bases and J 1 base; nucleotides not matched to a gene: 6. Here the CDR3 reads CASSLRGPENTGELFF. The CDR3 DNA reads as TGTGCCAGCAGCCTCAGGGGGCCGGAGAACACCGGGGAGCTGTTTTTT.

This clone was observed a handful of times. This rearrangement joins TRBV2 to TRBJ1-1; maybe TRBD1 (5 bases). V was cut by 5 bases and J by 2 bases, with 12 bases left in between. Germline V lookup: CDR1 SNHLY, CDR2 FYNNEI. The CDR3 has 14 residues. CDR3 DNA sequence: TGTGCCAGCAGTCCGACAGAGAGTAACACTGAAGCTTTCTTT. Amino acid sequence: CASSPTESNTEAFF.

The V call is TRBV27, the J call TRBJ2-1, with a weak D call TRBD2 (6 bases). Germline CDR1 is MNHEY and CDR2 is SMNVEV (reference sequence). The ends were cut back, 2 bases at V and 2 bases at J, with 16 bases in the middle. The CDR3 extends over 17 amino acids. This chain's CDR3 is CASSLNIAAPAYNEQFF. The CDR3 bases are TGTGCCAGCAGTTTAAACATAGCGGCCCCTGCCTACAATGAGCAGTTCTTC.

The V gene is TRBV7-3, the J gene TRBJ1-2, with D hard to call. CDR1 and CDR2 (germline): SGHTA, FQGTGA. The CDR3 runs to 13 residues. The ends were cut back, 6 bases at V and 2 bases at J, with 10 bases in the middle. The CDR3 loop reads CASSTAANYGYTF. The CDR3 nucleotides are TGTGCCAGCAGTACAGCCGCCAACTATGGCTACACCTTC.